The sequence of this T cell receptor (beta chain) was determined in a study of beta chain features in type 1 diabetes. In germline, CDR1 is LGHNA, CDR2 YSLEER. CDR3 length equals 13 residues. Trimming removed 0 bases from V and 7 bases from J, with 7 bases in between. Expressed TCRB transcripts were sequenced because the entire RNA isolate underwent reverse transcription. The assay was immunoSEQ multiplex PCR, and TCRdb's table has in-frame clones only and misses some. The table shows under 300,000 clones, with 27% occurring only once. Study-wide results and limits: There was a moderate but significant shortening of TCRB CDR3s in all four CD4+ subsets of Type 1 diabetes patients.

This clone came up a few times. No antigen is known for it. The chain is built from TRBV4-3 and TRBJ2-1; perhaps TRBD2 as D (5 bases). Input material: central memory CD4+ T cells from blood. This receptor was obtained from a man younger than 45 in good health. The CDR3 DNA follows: TGCGCCAGCAGCCAAGAACCGGGGAATGAGCAGTTCTTC. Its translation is CASSQEPGNEQFF.